The sample holds many counts of the clone carrying this T cell receptor beta chain. Its antigen remains unknown. Libraries of TCR beta came from iRepertoire HTBI primers plus Arm-PCR of CDR3 regions. TCRdb reanalysed the multiplex PCR reads using MiXCR and keeps one entry per CDR3 protein. The sample holds 350,000 to 450,000 distinct CDR3 sequences, under 25% seen once. The time point: persistent/refractory GD, antithyroid drugs over 5 years with positive TRAb. The TCR library was made from RNA extracted from PBMCs. The diagnosis of Graves' disease used American Thyroid Association guidelines. The germline V gene encodes CDR1 SGHRS and CDR2 YFSETQ. Trimming stripped 0 bases from V and 5 bases from J, with 11 bases between. The CDR3 is 14 residues long. This specimen belongs to a study of regulatory T cells in long-lasting Graves disease. Whole-study findings and limits: Favored gene segments in persistent disease were TRBV28, TRBJ1-2 and TRBJ2-5. Persistent Graves' patients showed a TCR diversity that was lower than that of newly diagnosed ones. The persistent group shared about 2,700 public clonotypes, more than the approximately 890 shared by new patients.

J is TRBJ1-1 and V is TRBV5-1, with D hard to call. The specimen comprised peripheral blood mononuclear cells (PBMCs), sampled when the disease was refractory, from a patient treated with antithyroid drugs. This receptor was taken from a female donor with Graves disease. The CDR3 nucleotides are TGCGCCAGCAGCTTGGTCCCGAAGGGAACTGAAGCTTTCTTT. It encodes CASSLVPKGTEAFF.